The entry that follows covers one TCR beta chain sequence. Its antigen is undetermined. This sample is drawn from a study of cytomegalovirus exposure and HLA in healthy donors. Study-level findings and limits: The study listed under 200 cytomegalovirus-associated TCR beta chains.

The CDR3 runs to 13 residues. Per germline, CDR1 SGDLS and CDR2 YYNGEE. Trimming cost V 4 bases and J 5 bases, with 9 bases left between them. Researchers ran the PCR with 60 Vbeta and 13 Jbeta primers. TCRdb's copy holds only in-frame clones and misses some; the assay was immunoSEQ multiplex PCR. The top ten clones hold roughly 0.69% of a sample with about 150,000 clones, 60% to 80% of them seen once. V is TRBV9 and J is TRBJ2-2; unclear D gene. The sequencing input was PBMCs. The TCR comes from a male donor in good health and CMV-seronegative. CDR3 sequence reads: CASSPRRTGELFF. CDR3 bases: TGTGCCAGCAGCCCTAGGCGAACCGGGGAGCTGTTTTTT.